This TCR beta chain was captured in a study of blood T cell repertoires in COVID-19. Study at large: Sites in the United States, Italy and Spain provided acute and convalescent COVID-19 samples. Sources were T cells, B-cell-depleted T cells, or PBMCs; the material itself was cDNA or gDNA.

In the original workflow: Scientists estimated how many nucleated cells there were by amplifying reference gene primers. Assay: immunoSEQ multiplex PCR; the TCRdb copy retains only in-frame clones and omits some. Clonal size and the V and J genes are those of that table, whereas D and trimming came from the DNA. The sample holds about 120,000 clones, over 75% seen once. The trim removed 1 base at V and 3 bases at J, leaving 1 base unmatched. The CDR3 has 14 residues. Germline values: CDR1 SEHNR, CDR2 FQNEAQ (reference sequence). Sequencing input: peripheral blood. The rearrangement joins TRBV7-9 to TRBJ2-7; 9 bases are shared with TRBD1. The receptor's source is a man aged 80 or over with acute or convalescent COVID-19. The CDR3: CASSLGTGVYEQYF. The CDR3 nucleotides read TGTGCCAGCAGCTTAGGGACAGGGGTCTACGAGCAGTACTTC.